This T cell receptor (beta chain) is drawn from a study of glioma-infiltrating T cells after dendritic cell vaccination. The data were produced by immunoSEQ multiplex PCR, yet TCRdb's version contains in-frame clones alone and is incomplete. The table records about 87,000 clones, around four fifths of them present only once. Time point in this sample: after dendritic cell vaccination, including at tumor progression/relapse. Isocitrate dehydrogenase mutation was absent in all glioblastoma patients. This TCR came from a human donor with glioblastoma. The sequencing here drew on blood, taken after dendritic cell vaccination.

The DNA of the CDR3 is TGTGCCAGCAGTGACCTGAGTCAGGGATACACTGAAGCTTTCTTT. Translating gives CASSDLSQGYTEAFF. V and J are TRBV25-1 and TRBJ1-1; D perhaps matches TRBD1 (5 bases). CDR3 length: 15 residues. Trimming cost V 3 bases and J 3 bases, with 14 bases left between them. Germline V lookup: CDR1 MGHDK, CDR2 SYGVNS.